This paragraph covers one TCR beta chain sequence. This sample was included in a study of blood T cell repertoires in COVID-19. The CDR3 spans 14 residues. CDR1 WNHNN and CDR2 SYGVQD come from the germline V gene (reference sequence). The V gene lost 6 bases and the J gene lost 0 bases, with 9 bases spanning the gap. Under the authors' procedure: Estimated nucleated cell counts came from reference gene primer amplification. Assay used: immunoSEQ multiplex PCR; TCRdb lists only in-frame clones, some missing. The V and J calls and the clone size are those of that table, but D and trimming were determined from the DNA. The sample records tens of thousands of clones, approximately 84% being singletons.

The sequencing input was peripheral blood. The TCR comes from a man aged 45-65 years with active COVID-19. The V call is TRBV10-1, the J call TRBJ2-1, with D maybe TRBD2 (5 bases). CDR3 sequence: CASRGGSSYNEQFF. CDR3 DNA: TGCGCCAGCAGAGGCGGGTCCTCCTACAATGAGCAGTTCTTC.